This T cell receptor (beta chain) was identified in a study of OX40 agonist ivuxolimab in advanced cancers. About the research overall: Males comprised around 78% of the group, whose mean age was approximately 62 years (range 23 to 79). Study outcomes and limitations: Nonresponders, in some cases, also had low normalized T-cell clonal expansion. CD8+ T cells (on average) carried more expanded clones than CD4+ T cells. No antigen was identified for the clonally expanded peripheral T cells.

Comments on this clone: Its antigen is unknown.

Deletions cut 4 bases from V and 2 bases from J, with 9 bases between. The CDR3 contains 13 residues. Germline values: CDR1 SGHRS, CDR2 YFSETQ. The assay was immunoSEQ multiplex PCR, and TCRdb's table has in-frame clones only and misses some. The profile covers 40,000 to 55,000 clones, with about 86% appearing a single time and under 8.5% taken by the ten largest. This chain uses TRBV5-1 with TRBJ1-1; the D is unclear. The TCR was taken from an adult with an advanced solid tumor such as melanoma, head and neck, liver or kidney cancer. The source was CD4+ or CD8+ T cells sorted from blood, collected in a trial of the OX40 agonist ivuxolimab. The CDR3 loop reads CASSLRPNTEAFF. The CDR3 DNA reads TGCGCCAGCAGCCTCCGACCCAACACTGAAGCTTTCTTT.